Listed below are T cell receptor beta chains from one sample, sequenced in a study of CD4 T cells in relation to SARS-CoV-2 and coronaviruses. What these receptors recognize is not known. Sequencing used immunoSEQ multiplex PCR; TCRdb keeps in-frame clones, though not all of them. The table shows around 20,000 clones, with approximately 80% occurring only once. What was sequenced was CD4+ T cells from PBMCs, cultured in vitro. These receptors were taken from a human donor in good health. Both conserved end residues are part of each CDR3. A D gene is named only where the DNA matches it firmly. Not all rows give a size; the values are once, few, many and, for expanded clones, a class.

D gene	V gene	J gene	clone size	CDR3 DNA	CDR3 protein
TRBD1	TRBV5-6	TRBJ2-3	-	TGTGCCAGCAGCTTGGTCTTGACAGGGGGCTTCGATACGCAGTATTTT	CASSLVLTGGFDTQYF
-	TRBV3-1/TRBV3-2	TRBJ1-6	-	TGTGCCAGCAGGACGGGGACACCGAATTCACCCCTCCACTTT	CASRTGTPNSPLHF
TRBD1	TRBV20-1	TRBJ1-1	-	TGCAGTGCACCCCGACAGGGGAGAACTTTCTTT	CSAPRQGRTFF
-	TRBV5-1	TRBJ2-2	-	TGCGCCAGCAGCTTGGCTTCTAGTAACACCGGGGAGCTGTTTTTT	CASSLASSNTGELFF
-	TRBV3-1/TRBV3-2	TRBJ2-2	-	TGTGCCAGCAGCCGACTGAACACCGGGGAGCTGTTTTTT	CASSRLNTGELFF
TRBD1	TRBV2	TRBJ2-2	-	TGTGCCAGCCGACGACAGGGGCGAAACACCGGGGAGCTGTTTTTT	CASRRQGRNTGELFF
TRBD1	TRBV6-5	TRBJ1-2	-	TGTGCCAGCAGTAATCCCCCGGGACAGGGGCGGGGCTACACCTTC	CASSNPPGQGRGYTF
-	TRBV19	TRBJ1-5	once	TGTGCCAGTACAGACGGGGGCTCTAGCAATCAGCCCCAGCATTTT	CASTDGGSSNQPQHF
TRBD1	TRBV24-1	TRBJ1-5	once	TGTGCCACCAGTGGGGACAGAACCGAGCCCCAGCATTTT	CATSGDRTEPQHF
TRBD1	TRBV28	TRBJ2-7	once	TGTGCCAGCAGTTCGGGGACAGCAAGCTCCTACGAGCAGTACTTC	CASSSGTASSYEQYF
TRBD2	TRBV5-1	TRBJ2-7	-	TGCGCCAGCAGCCCCGGGACTAGCCGGAACGAGCAGTACTTC	CASSPGTSRNEQYF
TRBD2	TRBV3-1/TRBV3-2	TRBJ2-5	-	TGTGCCAGCAGCCAAGGGGGACTAGCGGGACTAGCGGAGACCCAGTACTTC	CASSQGGLAGLAETQYF
-	TRBV6-5	TRBJ1-2	-	TGTGCCAGCAGCAGGGGATACTATGGCTACACCTTC	CASSRGYYGYTF
-	TRBV2	TRBJ2-3	-	TGTGCCAGCAGTGATCCAGATACGCAGTATTTT	CASSDPDTQYF
TRBD1	TRBV19	TRBJ1-3	-	TGTGCCAGTAGAGAGGGACAGGGGATTGGAAACACCATATATTTT	CASREGQGIGNTIYF
-	TRBV2	TRBJ2-1	-	TGTGCCACCAAGGGGGAGGCCCATGAGCAGTTCTTC	CATKGEAHEQFF
-	TRBV19	TRBJ1-3	-	TGTGCCAGTAGTACCAAGCCATATGGAAACACCATATATTTT	CASSTKPYGNTIYF
TRBD1	TRBV19	TRBJ2-5	-	TGTGCCAGTAGTAGTCAGCCATCAGGGGGCGCCGAGACCCAGTACTTC	CASSSQPSGGAETQYF
-	TRBV28	TRBJ1-1	-	TGTGCCACTACCCGAGGAGGGCTCCACGCTTTCTTT	CATTRGGLHAFF
-	TRBV18	TRBJ1-1	-	TGTGCCAGCTCGCCGTGGGGGGCCGGGGCTGAAGCTTTCTTT	CASSPWGAGAEAFF
-	TRBV4-2	TRBJ2-7	-	TGTGCCAGCAGCCAAGATCTTCGGGGGGCGGGGGAGCAGTACTTC	CASSQDLRGAGEQYF
-	TRBV20-1	TRBJ1-1	-	TGCAGTGCGTCTGAAGCTTTCTTT	CSASEAFF
-	TRBV28	TRBJ2-3	-	TGTGCCAGCGAACCTCTGGGGGTTGGTACGCAGTATTTT	CASEPLGVGTQYF
-	TRBV29-1	TRBJ2-6	-	TGCAGCGTTGGCGGGACTGGGGCCAACGTCCTGACTTTC	CSVGGTGANVLTF
TRBD2	TRBV6-2/TRBV6-3	TRBJ2-1	-	TGTGCCAGCAGTAAGACTAGCGAGGGTGGCGATGAGCAGTTCTTC	CASSKTSEGGDEQFF
TRBD1	TRBV5-1	TRBJ1-1	-	TGCGCCAGCAGCAGGTCTGGGACAGGGAACACTGAAGCTTTCTTT	CASSRSGTGNTEAFF
TRBD1	TRBV27	TRBJ1-6	-	TGTGCCAGCAGTTTGGGGACAGGGGCGGGACCCCTCCACTTT	CASSLGTGAGPLHF
-	TRBV28	TRBJ1-4	-	TGTGCCAGCAATCGGGCAACTAATGAAAAACTGTTTTTT	CASNRATNEKLFF
TRBD2	TRBV4-1	TRBJ2-5	-	TGCGCCAGCAGCCAAGGCTCAGCGGGACGGGACCAAGAGACCCAGTACTTC	CASSQGSAGRDQETQYF
-	TRBV14	TRBJ2-4	-	TGTGCCAGCAGCCAAGTATTCCCTGGGACCTATACCAGCATTCAGTACTTC	CASSQVFPGTYTSIQYF
TRBD1	TRBV10-3	TRBJ2-7	-	TGTGCCATCAGTGGAGGGACAGGTGAGCAGTACTTC	CAISGGTGEQYF
-	TRBV14	TRBJ2-7	-	TGTGCCAGCAGCCAAGATCAGATTCGTCAGGGAAACTACGAGCAGTACTTC	CASSQDQIRQGNYEQYF
-	TRBV12-3/TRBV12-4	TRBJ2-5	once	TGTGCCAGCAGTTTACGGGAGACCCAGTACTTC	CASSLRETQYF
-	TRBV4-1	TRBJ1-5	-	TGCGCCAGCAGCCAAGACGTGACAGGAACCTATCAGCCCCAGCATTTT	CASSQDVTGTYQPQHF
-	TRBV19	TRBJ2-3	-	TGTGCCAGTAGTATAGCGGGGCCAGCAGATACGCAGTATTTT	CASSIAGPADTQYF
TRBD2	TRBV4-1	TRBJ2-7	few	TGCGCCAGCAGCCAAGAGGGTAGCGGGAGCCCTGCCTACGAGCAGTACTTC	CASSQEGSGSPAYEQYF
-	TRBV24-1	TRBJ1-1	-	TGTGCCACCACCGGGGGACCGACTAACACTGAAGCTTTCTTT	CATTGGPTNTEAFF
-	TRBV5-1	TRBJ1-4	-	TGCGCCAGCAGCTTGGGGGGATCGAATGAAAAACTGTTTTTT	CASSLGGSNEKLFF
-	TRBV7-9	TRBJ2-1	-	TGTGCCAGCAGCCAAACCGGAGGGAATGAGCAGTTCTTC	CASSQTGGNEQFF
-	TRBV7-2	TRBJ1-1	-	TGTGCCAGCAGCCCCCGCAGGGCCGAGAACACTGAAGCTTTCTTT	CASSPRRAENTEAFF
-	TRBV2	TRBJ2-7	-	TGTGCCAGCATTATGTCGAGAGCGAGCTCCTACGAGCAGTACTTC	CASIMSRASSYEQYF
-	TRBV5-1	TRBJ1-1	once	TGCGCCAGCACTGAGGGTTGGGCAACCTGGGGGACTGAAGCTTTCTTT	CASTEGWATWGTEAFF
-	TRBV12-3/TRBV12-4	TRBJ1-1	-	TGTGCCAGCAGACTCGGACAGATCACTGAAGCTTTCTTT	CASRLGQITEAFF
-	TRBV18	TRBJ2-5	-	TGTGCCAGCTCACCAAGGGGAAAGACCCAGTACTTC	CASSPRGKTQYF
-	TRBV20-1	TRBJ2-3	-	TGCAGTGCTAGTTTTGGTCAGACTACAGATACGCAGTATTTT	CSASFGQTTDTQYF
TRBD1	TRBV5-5	TRBJ1-2	once	TGTGCCAGCAGCTTGGACAGGGGTGCCTCTGCGGGCTATGGCTACACCTTC	CASSLDRGASAGYGYTF
TRBD1	TRBV29-1	TRBJ2-1	-	TGCAGCGTTATAACAACAGGGGCGGAAGAGCAGTTCTTC	CSVITTGAEEQFF
TRBD1	TRBV13	TRBJ2-7	-	TGTGCCAGCAGCTCACGCCAGGACAGGGGGATTCCCTCCTACGAGCAGTACTTC	CASSSRQDRGIPSYEQYF
TRBD2	TRBV2	TRBJ2-1	few	TGTGCCAGCAGTGAGTTAGCGGGATTCGATGAGCAGTTCTTC	CASSELAGFDEQFF
-	TRBV11-2	TRBJ1-1	-	TGTGCCAGCAGCCTCTCGGCCAGGACACCCGGGGCTGAAGCTTTCTTT	CASSLSARTPGAEAFF
-	TRBV18	TRBJ2-3	-	TGTGCCAGCTCACTGATGCGGCCGAAAGGGGATACGCAGTATTTT	CASSLMRPKGDTQYF